One sample yielded the 10 T cell receptor beta chains listed below, sequenced in a study of response to subunit inactivated influenza vaccine. TCRdb re-called the RT-PCR reads through MiXCR, storing one row per CDR3 protein. The table lists about 540,000 distinct CDR3 sequences, approximately 22% of them singletons, with 2.5% to 3% in the top ten. The same sample was also used in a study of T cells expressing NK-cell markers. From that paper: UMIs accompanied the 5'RACE template switching by which TCR beta cDNA was made.

The sequencing used CD4+ T cells sorted from PBMCs, collected less than 13 days after vaccination. These receptors were collected from a man aged 50-60 years who received an inactivated influenza vaccine.

The J gene is TRBJ1-1, the V gene TRBV2; D is unresolved. CDR1 is SNHLY and CDR2 is FYNNEI in the germline V gene. The CDR3 loop spans 12 amino acids. The V gene lost 4 bases and the J gene lost 6 bases, with 9 bases spanning the gap. This CDR3 is CASSVEVPEAFF. The CDR3 coding sequence is TGTGCCAGCAGTGTAGAGGTCCCTGAAGCTTTCTTT.

The chain joins TRBV10-3 to TRBJ2-7; 12 nucleotides match TRBD2. Trimming cost V 6 bases and J 6 bases; bases outside gene matches: 6. CDR1 is ENHRY and CDR2 is SYGVKD in the germline V gene. This CDR3 has 14 residues. Here the CDR3 reads CAIRVSSGGVEQYF. CDR3 nucleotide sequence: TGTGCCATCAGGGTATCTAGCGGGGGGGTCGAGCAGTACTTC.

The V call is TRBV27, the J call TRBJ1-5; no reliable D call. Germline V CDR1 and CDR2: MNHEY, SMNVEV (reference sequence). This CDR3 comprises 13 residues. V gave up 6 bases and J gave up 5 bases, with 11 bases separating them. CDR3 loop: CASSKTVHQPQHF. The CDR3 DNA reads as TGTGCCAGCAGCAAAACTGTTCATCAGCCCCAGCATTTT.

This clonotype has a handful of counts. The J gene is TRBJ1-4, the V gene TRBV20-1; TRBD1 might be the D (5 bases). This CDR3 contains 11 residues. V was clipped by 6 bases and J by 8 bases, with 10 bases between them. CDR1 is DFQATT and CDR2 is SNEGSKA in the germline V gene (reference sequence). CDR3: CSAAYREKLFF. CDR3 in DNA: TGCAGTGCCGCTTACAGGGAAAAACTGTTTTTT.

This clonotype was seen a few times. V is TRBV7-6 and J is TRBJ1-1; D ambiguous. Trimming took off 3 bases at V and 1 base at J, with 6 bases between the two ends. Germline CDR1 SGHVS, CDR2 FNYEAQ. This CDR3 spans 13 amino acids. The CDR3 coding sequence is TGTGCCAGCAGCTTCCAAGAGAACACTGAAGCTTTCTTT. Residues: CASSFQENTEAFF.

This clonotype appeared once. This chain connects TRBV4-3 to TRBJ1-1, with 8 bases lining up with TRBD1. Germline CDR1 reads LGHNA; CDR2 reads YSLEER. Trimming took 1 base from V and 5 from J; bases not matched to a gene: 12. This CDR3 has 17 amino acids. CDR3 loop: CASSQGTGMGPVTEAFF. The CDR3 nucleotides are TGCGCCAGCAGCCAAGGGACAGGGATGGGGCCGGTGACTGAAGCTTTCTTT.

The table lists this clonotype with a few counts. This chain's CDR3 is CASSPLGTSGVNEQFF. The CDR3 DNA reads as TGCGCCAGCAGCCCCCTCGGGACTAGCGGGGTCAATGAGCAGTTCTTC. This chain links TRBV5-1 with TRBJ2-1, with 13 bases that match TRBD2. CDR1 SGHRS and CDR2 YFSETQ come from the germline V gene. This CDR3 has 16 residues. J gave up 6 bases and V 4 bases, and 7 bases lay outside the gene matches.

The chain carries TRBV3-1 and TRBJ2-1; 8 bases are shared with TRBD2. V gave up 1 base and J gave up 0 bases; unmatched junction bases: 5. The CDR3 is 17 residues long. Looked up from germline, CDR1 is LGHDT and CDR2 is YNNKEL (reference sequence). The CDR3 bases are TGTGCCAGCAGCCAAGTAGGCGGGAGGAGCTCCTACAATGAGCAGTTCTTC. It translates to CASSQVGGRSSYNEQFF.

This clonotype appeared a few times. The gene calls are TRBV20-1 and TRBJ2-1; 10 bases align to TRBD1. Germline V gene lookup returns CDR1 DFQATT and CDR2 SNEGSKA (reference sequence). With 1 base clipped from V and 9 bases from J, the junction kept 3 bases outside the gene matches. CDR3 length equals 13 residues. The CDR3 coding sequence is TGCAGTGCTAGAGGACAGGGGGCTAGTGAGCAGTTCTTC. Protein product: CSARGQGASEQFF.

The V gene is TRBV12-5, the J gene TRBJ2-1; D ambiguous. V was cut by 4 bases and J by 7 bases, with 20 bases left in between. The CDR3 has 16 amino acids. Germline V gene lookup returns CDR1 LGHNT and CDR2 FRNRAP. In DNA form, the CDR3 reads TGTGCTAGTGGTTCGCCCATTTGGCGAGAGAATAATGAGCAGTTCTTC. Amino acid sequence: CASGSPIWRENNEQFF. The whole variable domain, filled in from reference TRBV12-5 and TRBJ2-1, reads DARVTQTPRHKVTEMGQEVTMRCQPILGHNTVFWYRQTMMQGLELLAYFRNRAPLDDSGMPKDRFSAEMPDATLATLKIQPSEPRDSAVYFCASGSPIWRENNEQFFGPGTRLTVL.